This T cell receptor (beta chain) was documented in a study of beta chain features in type 1 diabetes. The sample holds a few counts of this clone. Its antigen is not known. Germline V CDR1 and CDR2: SQVTM, ANQGSEA. The CDR3 consists of 14 residues. Between the trimmed V and J ends, which lost 5 bases and 0 bases, there was a span of 10 bases. Findings and caveats of the study: A definitive answer on HLA type influencing TCRB rearrangement was not reached here. In comparison with healthy donors, patients had naive, central memory and Treg TCRB repertoires that appeared more similar. Across all four CD4+ subsets, people with type 1 diabetes showed modestly shorter TCRB CDR3s. Cells that show high TCR expression could be over-represented by cDNA sequencing.

Reverse transcription of all isolated RNA meant that expressed TCRB transcripts were sequenced. Profiling relied on immunoSEQ multiplex PCR, and the TCRdb table lists in-frame clones only, not all of them. The profile shows 200,000 to 250,000 clones, 16% of them singletons. The V call is TRBV29-1, the J call TRBJ1-4, with a possible D match to TRBD1 (6 bases). Source material: naive CD4+ T cells from blood. The TCR comes from a man younger than 40 with type 1 diabetes. CDR3 DNA sequence: TGCAGCGTTCGGGACACTGCAACTAATGAAAAACTGTTTTTT. Protein product: CSVRDTATNEKLFF. The full variable domain, completed using reference TRBV29-1 and TRBJ1-4, is SAVISQKPSRDICQRGTSLTIQCQVDSQVTMMFWYRQQPGQSLTLIATANQGSEATYESGFVIDKFPISRPNLTFSTLTVSNMSPEDSSIYLCSVRDTATNEKLFFGSGTQLSVL.